The next 17 T cell receptor beta chains were all read from a single sample in a study of vaccination effects on CD4 cells after COVID-19. Produced via immunoSEQ multiplex PCR; TCRdb's table is partial and in-frame only. The sample holds 72,000 or so clones; around 70% are singletons and the top ten take about 2.2%. After roughly 10 days in culture, the CD4+ T cells were isolated. Participants were given two doses of BNT162b2 or mRNA-1273 vaccine. No antigen has been assigned to these receptors. The material was CD4+ T cells from PBMCs cultured without peptide, obtained after COVID-19 vaccination. All receptors derive from a human donor who received a COVID-19 vaccine.

The rearrangement uses TRBV6-5 and TRBJ1-6; D gene uncertain. Trimming stripped 7 bases from V and 0 bases from J, with 10 bases between. Germline V gene lookup returns CDR1 MNHEY and CDR2 SVGAGI. This CDR3 contains 15 residues. CDR3 nucleotide sequence: TGTGCCAGCACAATCATGAGCTCCTATAATTCACCCCTCCACTTT. It is translated as CASTIMSSYNSPLHF.

The J gene is TRBJ1-2, the V gene TRBV18; TRBD1 matches 8 bases. Trimming cost V 6 bases and J 8 bases; bases outside gene matches: 5. The germline V gene has CDR1 KGHSH and CDR2 LQKENI. The CDR3 length is 12 residues. As DNA, the CDR3 is TGTGCCAGCTCTGACAGGGGCAGCGGCTACACCTTC. Protein sequence: CASSDRGSGYTF.

V and J are TRBV7-8 and TRBJ1-5; D is undetermined. Germline V lookup: CDR1 SGHVS, CDR2 FQNEAQ. With 4 bases removed from V and 4 bases from J, the gap between germline ends came to 11 bases. This CDR3 spans 14 amino acids. The CDR3 here is CASSSTLGNQPQHF. The CDR3 coding sequence is TGTGCCAGCAGCTCGACACTAGGGAATCAGCCCCAGCATTTT.

The rearrangement joins TRBV5-1 to TRBJ1-1, with 9 bases lining up with TRBD1. Germline CDR1 reads SGHRS; CDR2 reads YFSETQ. This CDR3 spans 14 amino acids. The ends lost 4 bases at V and 6 bases at J; junction bases unmatched: 7. This CDR3 reads CASSEGQGGAEAFF. In DNA, the CDR3 is TGCGCCAGCAGCGAGGGACAGGGTGGTGCTGAAGCTTTCTTT.

Written as DNA, the CDR3 is TGCGCCAGCAGCCGGGACAGTTCGACGACCGGGGAGCTGTTTTTT. This encodes CASSRDSSTTGELFF. The chain has TRBV5-1 and TRBJ2-2, with 7 bases identical to TRBD1. The V gene end was trimmed by 4 bases and the J gene end by 5 bases; junction bases not matched to a gene: 8. The CDR3 consists of 15 residues. Germline V gene data show CDR1 as SGHRS and CDR2 as YFSETQ. Full variable domain (missing parts from reference TRBV5-1 and TRBJ2-2): KAGVTQTPRYLIKTRGQQVTLSCSPISGHRSVSWYQQTPGQGLQFLFEYFSETQRNKGNFPGRFSGRQFSNSRSEMNVSTLELGDSALYLCASSRDSSTTGELFFGEGSRLTVL.

The chain uses TRBV9 and TRBJ2-3; D gene ambiguous. The germline V and J ends were trimmed by 2 bases and 0 bases, with 19 bases remaining between them. The CDR3 loop spans 18 amino acids. CDR1 and CDR2 from the germline V gene are SGDLS and YYNGEE. CDR3 DNA: TGTGCCAGCAGCGTCCGCATCTCTAAGGACCTTAGCACAGATACGCAGTATTTT. This sequence encodes CASSVRISKDLSTDTQYF.

The chain links TRBV29-1 to TRBJ2-7; 8 bases agree with TRBD2. This CDR3 region has 16 residues. V dropped 6 bases and J dropped 2; count of bases not matched to a gene: 15. Germline V lookup: CDR1 SQVTM, CDR2 ANQGSEA. The CDR3 protein is CSVTKGSTSGTYEQYV. CDR3 bases: TGCAGCGTAACAAAGGGGTCTACTAGCGGTACCTACGAGCAGTACGTC.

This clone has more than one count but fewer than ten. The chain uses TRBV14 and TRBJ2-3; 9 bases agree with TRBD2. This CDR3 spans 14 amino acids. The V gene end was trimmed by 6 bases and the J gene end by 2 bases; junction bases not matched to a gene: 3. Germline V lookup: CDR1 SGHDN, CDR2 FVKESK. The chain's CDR3 is CASRRLADTDTQYF. For the CDR3, the DNA is TGTGCCAGCAGGCGACTAGCGGACACAGATACGCAGTATTTT.

There are a few counts of this clone. The chain employs TRBV2 and TRBJ1-3, with a tentative D call TRBD1 (6 bases). Trimming pared 3 bases from V and 0 bases from J, leaving 12 bases between. The germline gives CDR1 SNHLY, CDR2 FYNNEI. The CDR3 loop spans 16 amino acids. The CDR3 DNA is TGTGCCAGCAGTGAGGGACACCTGAGCTCTGGAAACACCATATATTTT. Translated: CASSEGHLSSGNTIYF.

This clone was seen a few times. This chain joins TRBV19 and TRBJ1-2, with D possibly TRBD1 on 6 matching bases. V lost 3 bases, J lost 0 bases, and 11 bases lay in between. Germline V gene lookup returns CDR1 LNHDA and CDR2 SQIVND (reference sequence). This CDR3 is 15 amino acids long. The CDR3 is CASSIWGTPNYGYTF. CDR3 nucleotide sequence: TGTGCCAGTAGTATCTGGGGGACACCTAACTATGGCTACACCTTC.

This clone was counted between two and nine times. The rearrangement joins TRBV5-4 to TRBJ2-3; a possible D gene is TRBD2 (6 bases). The CDR3 loop spans 13 amino acids. The V gene lost 3 bases and the J gene lost 3 bases, with 8 bases spanning the gap. Germline values: CDR1 SGHNT, CDR2 YYREEE (reference sequence). The DNA for the CDR3 is TGTGCCAGCAGCTCAGGAGGGACAGATACGCAGTATTTT. Its translation is CASSSGGTDTQYF.

This clone showed up just once. The chain links TRBV5-1 to TRBJ2-5; no clear D gene. In germline, CDR1 is SGHRS, CDR2 YFSETQ. The CDR3 is 15 residues long. With 4 bases removed from V and 3 bases from J, the gap between germline ends came to 16 bases. The CDR3 region has the DNA TGCGCCAGCAGCAGATCCCTCAGGTCAGAAGAGACCCAGTACTTC. Residues: CASSRSLRSEETQYF.

The chain has TRBV19 and TRBJ2-2; D is undetermined. V lost 5 bases and J lost 3, with 10 bases in between. Germline CDR1 and CDR2: LNHDA and SQIVND (reference sequence). This CDR3 has 14 amino acids. The CDR3 loop is CASSLYEYTGELFF. The CDR3, as DNA: TGTGCCAGTAGTCTTTACGAATACACCGGGGAGCTGTTTTTT.

In this sample, this clone turned up once. The CDR3 spells CASSDPYQETQYF. The CDR3, as DNA: TGCGCCAGCAGTGATCCCTATCAAGAGACCCAGTACTTC. The V call is TRBV10-1, the J call TRBJ2-5; D gene ambiguous. Deletions cut 3 bases from V and 2 bases from J, with 7 bases between. This CDR3 has 13 residues. Germline assignment: CDR1 WNHNN and CDR2 SYGVQD (reference sequence).

Only a few counts were recorded for this clone. V usage is TRBV7-2 and J usage is TRBJ2-7, with 12 bases identical to TRBD2. Losses at the gene ends were 2 bases for V and 4 bases for J; bases not matched to a gene: 3. This CDR3 comprises 15 residues. The germline gives CDR1 SGHTA, CDR2 FQGNSA. The CDR3 spells CASSLSLAGGYEQYV. As DNA, the CDR3 is TGTGCCAGCAGCTTAAGCCTAGCGGGGGGGTACGAGCAGTACGTC.

The genes are TRBV5-6 and TRBJ2-5; D not certain. The CDR3 is made up of 13 amino acids. Trimming removed 0 bases from V and 5 bases from J, with 8 bases in between. The V gene's germline CDR1 is SGHDT and CDR2 YYEEEE. This chain's CDR3 is CASSLATMETQYF. The CDR3 DNA sequence: TGTGCCAGCAGCTTGGCAACAATGGAGACCCAGTACTTC.

The J gene is TRBJ1-4, the V gene TRBV28, with TRBD1 identical over 9 bases. The germline V gene has CDR1 MDHEN and CDR2 SYDVKM. The CDR3 totals 15 residues. The V gene end was trimmed by 2 bases and the J gene end by 10 bases; junction bases not matched to a gene: 8. CDR3 bases: TGTGCCAGCAGTTTACCCCCGGGACAGGGCGGAAAACTGTTTTTT. It yields the protein CASSLPPGQGGKLFF.